One and the same sample provided the 7 T cell receptor beta chains below, sequenced in a study of T cells in lung cancer brain metastases. Measured with immunoSEQ multiplex PCR; TCRdb has only the in-frame clones, and not every one. The sample consists of some 2,000 clones, roughly 91% of them appearing once. Material for sequencing was tumor tissue from the primary lung tumor. The receptors originated from a woman aged 30 to 39 with non-small cell lung cancer.

The rearrangement joins TRBV6-5 to TRBJ1-1, with TRBD1 matching over 7 bases. After removal of 6 bases from V and 5 bases from J, the junction contained 6 bases not matched to a gene. This CDR3 spans 13 amino acids. The germline gives CDR1 MNHEY, CDR2 SVGAGI. The CDR3 here is CASRPRGRTEAFF. CDR3 sequence (DNA): TGTGCCAGCAGGCCCAGGGGGAGGACTGAAGCTTTCTTT.

The chain uses TRBV19 and TRBJ2-1, with TRBD2 matching 7 bases. This CDR3 has 15 amino acids. Germline V CDR1 and CDR2: LNHDA, SQIVND (reference sequence). The trim removed 5 bases at V and 8 bases at J, leaving 12 bases unmatched. DNA for the CDR3: TGTGCCAGTAGTTCGGGAGGCACCCCCCTGGATGAGCAGTTCTTC. Translation: CASSSGGTPLDEQFF.

The chain employs TRBV27 and TRBJ2-7, with 7 bases identical to TRBD2. The V segment lost 4 bases and the J segment 6 bases; nucleotides outside the gene matches: 6. The CDR3 is 13 amino acids. The germline V gene encodes CDR1 MNHEY and CDR2 SMNVEV (reference sequence). The CDR3 loop is CASSSGTKGEQYF. CDR3 DNA: TGTGCCAGCAGTTCCGGGACTAAAGGCGAGCAGTACTTC.

The chain joins TRBV18 to TRBJ2-1; D uncertain. This CDR3 spans 14 amino acids. Germline values: CDR1 KGHSH, CDR2 LQKENI. Trimming left V 4 bases short and J 9 bases short, with 16 bases between. The CDR3 protein is CASSRASGPLEQFF. Here the CDR3 DNA reads TGTGCCAGCTCACGCGCGTCCGGGCCTCTTGAGCAGTTCTTC.

The chain combines TRBV10-1 with TRBJ2-7, with a weak D call TRBD2 (6 bases). The CDR3 consists of 16 residues. Germline CDR1 WNHNN, CDR2 SYGVQD (reference sequence). Trimming removed 9 bases from V and 0 bases from J, with 21 bases in between. Written as DNA, the CDR3 is TGCGCCAGTGGGAAAGCGGTAGCGGCCTCCTCCTACGAGCAGTACTTC. This codes for CASGKAVAASSYEQYF.

The chain is built from TRBV6-5 and TRBJ2-2; TRBD1 is a possible D gene (6 bases). V was cut by 7 bases and J by 4 bases, with 13 bases left in between. Per the germline V gene, CDR1 is MNHEY and CDR2 is SVGAGI. CDR3 length equals 14 residues. CDR3 amino acids: CASTLRGSTGELFF. In nucleotides, the CDR3 is TGTGCCAGCACCCTAAGGGGGAGCACCGGGGAGCTGTTTTTT.

The rearrangement links TRBV7-6 to TRBJ1-2; the D gene is possibly TRBD1 (5 bases). From germline, CDR1 is SGHVS and CDR2 FNYEAQ. The CDR3 runs to 15 residues. Trimming cost V 4 bases and J 0 bases, with 12 bases left between them. The CDR3 coding sequence is TGTGCCAGCAGCTCCCGCTGGGGGGCTAACTATGGCTACACCTTC. This encodes CASSSRWGANYGYTF.